This T cell receptor (beta chain) was identified during a study of T cell responses to AZD1222 COVID-19 vaccine. General observations from the study: Baseline seropositives among AZD1222 recipients totaled only 5 to 7.

Sequencing was performed with immunoSEQ multiplex PCR; in TCRdb, only in-frame clones are kept and a portion is missing. The table records around 91,000 clones, about 88% of them present only once. The CDR3 consists of 16 residues. V was pared by 4 bases and J by 0 bases, with 11 bases between. Germline V CDR1 and CDR2: SGHDT, YYEEEE. A note on this clone: Its antigen is as yet unknown.

The sample consisted of peripheral blood, taken on day 0 of AZD1222 vaccination. The V and J genes are TRBV5-6 and TRBJ2-6, with no clear D. This sequence originates from an adult in good health. CDR3 loop: CASSPLRNSGANVLTF. CDR3 in DNA: TGTGCCAGCAGCCCCCTCCGTAACTCTGGGGCCAACGTCCTGACTTTC. Full variable domain (rest looked up from reference TRBV5-6 and TRBJ2-6): DAGVTQSPTHLIKTRGQQVTLRCSPKSGHDTVSWYQQALGQGPQFIFQYYEEEERQRGNFPDRFSGHQFPNYSSELNVNALLLGDSALYLCASSPLRNSGANVLTFGAGSRLTVL.